Following are 32 T cell receptor beta chains from one sample sequenced in a study of T cell responses to AZD1222 COVID-19 vaccine. The table came from immunoSEQ multiplex PCR; TCRdb's copy has only in-frame clones and leaves some out. The sample contains some 120,000 clones, roughly nine tenths of which appear only once. Sequenced here: peripheral blood, sampled 28 days after the second AZD1222 dose. The receptors derive from an adult who received the AZD1222 COVID-19 vaccine.

The rearrangement uses TRBV2 and TRBJ1-5; D is undetermined. Germline values: CDR1 SNHLY, CDR2 FYNNEI. V lost 2 bases and J lost 4, with 15 bases in between. CDR3 length equals 16 residues. The CDR3 nucleotides are TGTGCCAGCAGTGAACAGAAGTCCGTTGGAAATCAGCCCCAGCATTTT. It yields the protein CASSEQKSVGNQPQHF.

This chain uses TRBV7-6 with TRBJ1-6; 9 nucleotides agree with TRBD1. The CDR3 runs 14 residues. V was pared by 5 bases and J by 11 bases, with 7 bases of the junction left unmatched. Germline V gives CDR1 SGHVS, CDR2 FNYEAQ. CDR3 protein: CASSPGQGRPPLHF. DNA of the CDR3: TGTGCCAGCAGCCCTGGACAGGGGAGGCCACCCCTCCACTTT.

The chain couples TRBV6-1 to TRBJ2-6, with no clear D. Per germline, CDR1 MNHNS and CDR2 SASEGT. With 3 bases removed from V and 0 bases from J, the gap between germline ends came to 9 bases. The CDR3 totals 16 residues. This CDR3 is CASSEEASSGANVLTF. In DNA, the CDR3 is TGTGCCAGCAGTGAGGAAGCGAGCTCTGGGGCCAACGTCCTGACTTTC.

This chain connects TRBV6-5 to TRBJ2-1, with 9 bases matching TRBD2. The CDR3 extends over 15 amino acids. In germline, CDR1 is MNHEY, CDR2 SVGAGI. V lost 0 bases, J lost 10 bases, and 7 bases stayed unmatched. CDR3 residues: CASSYSRGGYREQFF. The CDR3 DNA reads TGTGCCAGCAGTTACTCGCGGGGGGGCTACAGGGAGCAGTTCTTC.

The J gene is TRBJ1-1, the V gene TRBV5-1, with a tentative D call TRBD1 (6 bases). This CDR3 is 15 amino acids long. V lost 4 bases and J 5 bases, leaving 18 bases between the germline ends. Germline CDR1 is SGHRS and CDR2 is YFSETQ. The CDR3 sequence: CASSPAPQGGTEAFF. CDR3 sequence (DNA): TGCGCCAGCAGCCCGGCCCCACAGGGAGGGACTGAAGCTTTCTTT.

The gene calls are TRBV10-2 and TRBJ1-1, with D possibly matching TRBD1 (5 bases). V was cut by 4 bases and J by 0 bases, with 15 bases left in between. Germline values: CDR1 WSHSY, CDR2 SAAADI. The CDR3 covers 16 residues. The CDR3 sequence: CASSATDTGVNTEAFF. CDR3 nucleotides: TGCGCCAGCAGTGCTACCGATACAGGAGTGAACACTGAAGCTTTCTTT.

There are a few counts of this clone. As DNA, the CDR3 is TGCACCAGCAGCCAGGCACTAGCGGGACGGACCGGGGAGCTGTTTTTT. This translates into CTSSQALAGRTGELFF. The chain joins TRBV1 to TRBJ2-2; TRBD2 reflects the table's D call only, with no check against the DNA. TRBV1 is marked as a pseudogene. The CDR3 has 16 residues.

The V gene is TRBV18, the J gene TRBJ2-3; D is ambiguous. CDR1 is KGHSH, CDR2 LQKENI, per germline. This CDR3 region has 14 residues. Trimming pared 6 bases from V and 0 bases from J, leaving 10 bases between. As DNA, the CDR3 is TGTGCCAGCTCTCCCGCTTCTAGCACAGATACGCAGTATTTT. Translating gives CASSPASSTDTQYF.

Here the CDR3 reads CASSLAPGLGGYTF. The CDR3 region has the DNA TGTGCCAGCAGCTTAGCTCCAGGACTTGGTGGCTACACCTTC. The rearrangement links TRBV7-2 to TRBJ1-2; D remains ambiguous. The CDR3 extends over 14 amino acids. Germline V gene sequence: CDR1 SGHTA, CDR2 FQGNSA. The germline V and J ends were trimmed by 0 bases and 7 bases, with 12 bases remaining between them.

This rearrangement joins TRBV6-5 to TRBJ1-1, with 7 bases lining up with TRBD1. From germline, CDR1 is MNHEY and CDR2 SVGAGI. CDR3 length equals 13 residues. Germline trimming cut 9 bases from V and 3 bases from J; bases unmatched to any gene: 7. CDR3 DNA: TGTGCCAGTCGCCGAACAGGGGACACTGAAGCTTTCTTT. Translated: CASRRTGDTEAFF.

In this sample, this clone turned up once. The chain has TRBV5-1 and TRBJ2-3; D is perhaps TRBD2 (6 bases). CDR1 SGHRS and CDR2 YFSETQ come from the germline V gene. This CDR3 spans 16 amino acids. V was trimmed by 2 bases and J by 2 bases, leaving 15 bases between them. In nucleotides, the CDR3 is TGCGCCAGCAGCTTAGGGACTCCCCGAACCACAGATACGCAGTATTTT. Translating it yields CASSLGTPRTTDTQYF.

The rearrangement links TRBV13 to TRBJ1-2; 10 bases align to TRBD1. J lost 7 bases, V lost 5 bases, and 4 bases had no gene match. The germline gives CDR1 PRHDT, CDR2 FYEKMQ (reference sequence). This CDR3 contains 13 residues. The DNA for the CDR3 is TGTGCCAGCAGCCCGGGACAGGGGTTTGGCTACACCTTC. Residues: CASSPGQGFGYTF.

The chain recombines TRBV7-2 with TRBJ1-4, with D hard to call. The CDR3 runs 12 residues. CDR1 is SGHTA and CDR2 is FQGNSA in the germline V gene. V was clipped by 5 bases and J by 8 bases, with 9 bases between them. The CDR3 region has the DNA TGTGCCAGCAGCCCCGGGTTGGAAAAACTGTTTTTT. Translation gives CASSPGLEKLFF.

This chain connects TRBV6-2 or TRBV6-3 to TRBJ2-2; D is unclear. Germline CDR1 MNHEY, CDR2 SVGEGT. The CDR3 totals 13 residues. V was shortened by 1 base and J by 8 bases, with 8 bases between the two germline ends. CDR3 sequence (DNA): TGTGCCAGCAGTTACTGGCCGAAAGGGGAGCTGTTTTTT. It translates to CASSYWPKGELFF.

This clone was observed once. J is TRBJ2-3 and V is TRBV5-4; 10 bases line up with TRBD1. CDR1 and CDR2 from the germline V gene are SGHNT and YYREEE (reference sequence). J gave up 4 bases and V 5 bases, and 10 bases lay outside the gene matches. The CDR3 is 16 amino acids. CDR3 in DNA: TGTGCCAGCAGTACCTGGGGACAGGGGAGGGCAGATACGCAGTATTTT. Its protein is CASSTWGQGRADTQYF.

This clone was counted only a few times. The gene calls are TRBV5-1 and TRBJ1-4, with a possible D match to TRBD1 (6 bases). Germline loops: CDR1 SGHRS, CDR2 YFSETQ. The CDR3 runs 15 residues. V was clipped by 2 bases and J by 8 bases, with 16 bases between them. The CDR3 nucleotides read TGCGCCAGCAGCTTCACAACGACAGGTCGGGAAAAACTGTTTTTT. Its protein is CASSFTTTGREKLFF.

The chain links TRBV6-1 to TRBJ2-7; TRBD1 might be the D (5 bases). Germline CDR1 and CDR2: MNHNS and SASEGT. The CDR3 spans 14 residues. V was clipped by 2 bases and J by 2 bases, with 10 bases between them. In nucleotides, the CDR3 is TGTGCCAGCAGTGAATCGCAGGGCCCCTACGAGCAGTACTTC. Its protein product is CASSESQGPYEQYF.

The chain employs TRBV19 and TRBJ1-2; 7 bases fit TRBD1. CDR1 and CDR2 from the germline V gene are LNHDA and SQIVND (reference sequence). V was clipped by 2 bases and J by 0 bases; unmatched bases: 6. The CDR3 runs 16 residues. The CDR3 is CASSIKGTAANYGYTF. In DNA form, the CDR3 reads TGTGCCAGTAGTATAAAAGGGACAGCAGCTAACTATGGCTACACCTTC.

This clone was observed a single time. The V call is TRBV27, the J call TRBJ1-2; TRBD1 matches at 7 bases. The CDR3 covers 14 residues. Germline lookup yields CDR1 MNHEY and CDR2 SMNVEV (reference sequence). J was trimmed by 8 bases and V by 5 bases; bases with no gene match: 11. The CDR3 nucleotides are TGTGCCAGCAGTCCCCGAGGACAGGCTGAGGGCTACACCTTC. It specifies CASSPRGQAEGYTF.

V usage is TRBV2 and J usage is TRBJ2-3; 8 positions match TRBD2. The CDR3 consists of 14 residues. The V gene's germline CDR1 is SNHLY and CDR2 FYNNEI. Germline trimming cut 5 bases from V and 5 bases from J; bases unmatched to any gene: 6. The CDR3 DNA reads as TGTGCCAGCAGTTATTCGGGGGGGAGAGATACGCAGTATTTT. Protein: CASSYSGGRDTQYF.

The J gene is TRBJ2-2, the V gene TRBV6-5; 7 bases match TRBD2. With 6 bases clipped from V and 5 bases from J, the junction kept 9 bases outside the gene matches. CDR3 length: 15 residues. CDR1 is MNHEY, CDR2 SVGAGI, per germline. The DNA for the CDR3 is TGTGCCAGCAGCTTTACCGGGAGGCGAACCGGGGAGCTGTTTTTT. Encoded protein: CASSFTGRRTGELFF.

V is TRBV3-1 (or the pseudogene TRBV3-2) and J is TRBJ2-2; tentative D call: TRBD2 (5 bases). The CDR3 loop spans 15 amino acids. V was clipped by 4 bases and J by 0 bases, with 9 bases between them. The germline V gene encodes CDR1 LGHDT and CDR2 YNNKEL (reference sequence). Here the CDR3 reads CASSRSGANTGELFF. For the CDR3, the DNA is TGTGCCAGCAGCCGGAGCGGAGCGAACACCGGGGAGCTGTTTTTT.

This chain joins TRBV12-3 or TRBV12-4 and TRBJ1-1; D gene uncertain. The CDR3 is made up of 13 amino acids. The ends were cut back, 6 bases at V and 4 bases at J, with 12 bases in the middle. CDR3 protein: CASSLLRATEAFF. CDR3 DNA: TGTGCCAGCAGCCTTCTCCGGGCCACTGAAGCTTTCTTT.

The V and J genes are TRBV11-2 and TRBJ1-2, with TRBD1 matching 9 bases. Trimming at V came to 3 bases and at J to 3 bases, leaving 2 bases not matched to a gene. The CDR3 totals 14 residues. Germline V CDR1 and CDR2: SGHAT, FQNNGV. The CDR3 nucleotides read TGTGCCAGCAGCTTCGGGACAGGGTACTATGGCTACACCTTC. It is translated as CASSFGTGYYGYTF.

This chain links TRBV4-3 with TRBJ1-2; D is uncertain. The CDR3 runs 14 residues. With 3 bases removed from V and 2 bases from J, the gap between germline ends came to 10 bases. Germline V gene data show CDR1 as LGHNA and CDR2 as YSLEER. CDR3 nucleotide sequence: TGCGCCAGCAGCCATAGGACGGCGAACTATGGCTACACCTTC. This gives the protein CASSHRTANYGYTF.

V and J are TRBV2 and TRBJ1-4; possible D gene TRBD1, 5 bases. Germline-derived CDR1 and CDR2 are SNHLY and FYNNEI. CDR3 length: 15 residues. The V end was cut by 7 bases, the J end by 1 base, with 13 bases between. Here the CDR3 DNA reads TGTGCCAGCACTAGGGGCTCAGTAACTAATGAAAAACTGTTTTTT. This gives the protein CASTRGSVTNEKLFF. The full variable domain, in which reference TRBV2 and TRBJ1-4 provide the parts outside the CDR3, is EPEVTQTPSHQVTQMGQEVILRCVPISNHLYFYWYRQILGQKVEFLVSFYNNEISEKSEIFDDQFSVERPDGSNFTLKIRSTKLEDSAMYFCASTRGSVTNEKLFFGSGTQLSVL.

The chain joins TRBV18 to TRBJ1-2, with 8 bases lining up with TRBD1. V lost 4 bases, J lost 3 bases, and 7 bases stayed unmatched. The germline V gene encodes CDR1 KGHSH and CDR2 LQKENI. This CDR3 has 15 amino acids. The CDR3 here is CASSLDRVAYYGYTF. The CDR3 coding sequence is TGTGCCAGCTCACTGGACAGGGTGGCTTACTATGGCTACACCTTC.

The chain recombines TRBV6-5 with TRBJ1-5; unclear D gene. The germline gives CDR1 MNHEY, CDR2 SVGAGI. The germline V and J ends were trimmed by 7 bases and 7 bases, with 20 bases remaining between them. The CDR3 sequence is 15 residues long. The CDR3 DNA follows: TGTGCCAGCACCGGAGGATGGGCAATGGGGCAGCCCCAGCATTTT. Protein product: CASTGGWAMGQPQHF.

This clone came up once. The chain links TRBV3-1 (or the pseudogene TRBV3-2) to TRBJ1-2; D remains unclear. The CDR3 has 13 amino acids. Germline-derived CDR1 and CDR2 are LGHDT and YNNKEL (reference sequence). The ends were cut back, 0 bases at V and 4 bases at J, with 6 bases in the middle. CDR3: CASSQDRAYGYTF. CDR3 in DNA: TGTGCCAGCAGCCAAGATCGAGCCTATGGCTACACCTTC.

The chain carries TRBV4-3 and TRBJ1-1, with TRBD1 identical over 10 bases. The V gene end was trimmed by 2 bases and the J gene end by 14 bases; junction bases not matched to a gene: 5. The CDR3 runs to 12 residues. Germline loops: CDR1 LGHNA, CDR2 YSLEER. The CDR3 loop reads CASSQLGQGTFF. As DNA, the CDR3 is TGCGCCAGCAGCCAATTGGGACAGGGGACGTTCTTT.

The chain uses TRBV6-5 and TRBJ1-2; TRBD1 agrees at 9 bases. CDR1 MNHEY and CDR2 SVGAGI come from the germline V gene. This CDR3 contains 13 residues. J gave up 6 bases and V 6 bases, and 5 bases lay outside the gene matches. This CDR3 is CASSNGQGHGYTF. CDR3 bases: TGTGCCAGCAGCAACGGACAGGGGCATGGCTACACCTTC.

This clone occurred once. The rearrangement joins TRBV11-2 to TRBJ1-3; D uncertain. V was shortened by 4 bases and J by 3 bases, with 7 bases between the two germline ends. CDR1 is SGHAT and CDR2 is FQNNGV in the germline V gene. The CDR3 is 13 residues long. The CDR3 reads CASSWNGGNTIYF. The DNA of the CDR3 is TGTGCCAGCAGCTGGAACGGTGGAAACACCATATATTTT.